The 26 T cell receptor beta chains below all came from one sample that was sequenced in a study of cytomegalovirus exposure and HLA in healthy donors. The PCR ran on 60 Vbeta and 13 Jbeta primers. Measured with immunoSEQ multiplex PCR; TCRdb has only the in-frame clones, and not every one. Reported are around 75,000 clones; the ten largest clones contain 1.3% to 1.5%. What was sequenced was PBMCs. The receptors were gathered from a woman in her fifties or sixties in good health and CMV-seronegative.

The chain employs TRBV4-2 and TRBJ2-1, with 12 bases identical to TRBD2. The CDR3 totals 18 residues. Germline CDR1 is LGHNA and CDR2 is YNFKEQ. J gave up 6 bases and V 0 bases, and 9 bases lay outside the gene matches. The CDR3 DNA reads as TGTGCCAGCAGCCAAGATTACTCGACTAGCGGGAGTCGCAATGAGCAGTTCTTC. This gives the protein CASSQDYSTSGSRNEQFF.

This sequence joins TRBV18 and TRBJ2-1, with TRBD2 matching over 8 bases. From germline, CDR1 is KGHSH and CDR2 LQKENI. The CDR3 runs 17 residues. Trimming removed 1 base from V and 5 bases from J; junction bases left unmatched: 10. The CDR3 region has the DNA TGTGCCAGCTCACCACTCCCAGCGGGAGACCTAAACAATGAGCAGTTCTTC. Translating it yields CASSPLPAGDLNNEQFF.

CDR3 protein: CASSLSGGLAGGETQYF. The DNA for the CDR3 is TGTGCCAGCAGCTTAAGCGGCGGTCTAGCGGGTGGAGAGACCCAGTACTTC. This chain links TRBV7-2 with TRBJ2-5, with 8 bases fitting TRBD2. Germline V CDR1 and CDR2: SGHTA, FQGNSA. The CDR3 is 17 amino acids. Trimming took 2 bases from V and 4 from J; bases not matched to a gene: 12.

The chain is built from TRBV28 and TRBJ1-1; a possible D gene is TRBD1 (6 bases). Trimming left V 8 bases short and J 1 base short, with 14 bases between. CDR3 size: 14 residues. Germline CDR1 is MDHEN and CDR2 is SYDVKM. Here the CDR3 reads CASGLQGSNTEAFF. For the CDR3, the DNA is TGTGCCAGCGGGCTACAGGGCTCGAACACTGAAGCTTTCTTT.

This chain joins TRBV11-2 and TRBJ1-2, with a possible D match to TRBD1 (6 bases). V lost 5 bases to trimming and J lost 4 bases, with 20 bases between them. CDR3 length: 16 residues. The germline V gene has CDR1 SGHAT and CDR2 FQNNGV. The CDR3 region has the DNA TGTGCCAGCAGCGCCGGTACAGGGTTCGGCGGCTATGGCTACACCTTC. Residues: CASSAGTGFGGYGYTF. Full variable domain (missing parts from reference TRBV11-2 and TRBJ1-2): EAGVAQSPRYKIIEKRQSVAFWCNPISGHATLYWYQQILGQGPKLLIQFQNNGVVDDSQLPKDRFSAERLKGVDSTLKIQPAKLEDSAVYLCASSAGTGFGGYGYTFGSGTRLTVV.

The chain employs TRBV28 and TRBJ2-1; 7 bases are a match to TRBD2. Germline CDR1 is MDHEN and CDR2 is SYDVKM. The CDR3 spans 12 residues. J lost 6 bases, V lost 8 bases, and 4 bases had no gene match. CDR3 amino acids: CASQGGANEQFF. Here the CDR3 DNA reads TGTGCCAGCCAGGGAGGGGCCAATGAGCAGTTCTTC.

The chain is built from TRBV27 and TRBJ1-1, with a weak D call TRBD1 (6 bases). The CDR3 totals 16 residues. Trimming removed 2 bases from V and 1 base from J, with 14 bases in between. Germline assignment: CDR1 MNHEY and CDR2 SMNVEV (reference sequence). DNA for the CDR3: TGTGCCAGCAGTTTAGGGAAGGGGGTTCGGAACACTGAAGCTTTCTTT. The encoded protein is CASSLGKGVRNTEAFF.

The rearrangement links TRBV2 to TRBJ2-7, with D possibly matching TRBD1 (6 bases). Looked up from germline, CDR1 is SNHLY and CDR2 is FYNNEI. V was trimmed by 6 bases and J by 3 bases, leaving 15 bases between them. The CDR3 contains 14 residues. The chain's CDR3 is CASSGTTQLYEQYF. CDR3 in DNA: TGTGCCAGCAGCGGGACAACTCAGCTCTACGAGCAGTACTTC. The full variable domain, its missing parts supplied by reference TRBV2 and TRBJ2-7, is EPEVTQTPSHQVTQMGQEVILRCVPISNHLYFYWYRQILGQKVEFLVSFYNNEISEKSEIFDDQFSVERPDGSNFTLKIRSTKLEDSAMYFCASSGTTQLYEQYFGPGTRLTVT.

This chain joins TRBV30 and TRBJ2-2; the D gene is possibly TRBD2 (5 bases). CDR1 is GTSNPN, CDR2 SVGIG, per germline (reference sequence). V lost 1 base to trimming and J lost 2 bases, with 11 bases between them. The length of the CDR3 is 15 residues. This chain's CDR3 is CAWSAGSFNTGELFF. The CDR3 DNA reads as TGTGCCTGGAGTGCGGGATCGTTTAACACCGGGGAGCTGTTTTTT. The entire variable domain, with the rest obtained from reference TRBV30 and TRBJ2-2, is as follows: SQTIHQWPATLVQPVGSPLSLECTVEGTSNPNLYWYRQAAGRGLQLLFYSVGIGQISSEVPQNLSASRPQDRQFILSSKKLLLSDSGFYLCAWSAGSFNTGELFFGEGSRLTVL.

This rearrangement joins TRBV19 to TRBJ2-7; 8 nucleotides align to TRBD2. This CDR3 contains 15 residues. V was clipped by 1 base and J by 6 bases; unmatched bases: 8. Germline CDR1 reads LNHDA; CDR2 reads SQIVND (reference sequence). CDR3 protein: CASSIGRSGGLEQYF. CDR3 DNA sequence: TGTGCCAGTAGTATAGGTAGGAGCGGGGGCCTCGAGCAGTACTTC.

V usage is TRBV28 and J usage is TRBJ2-7; TRBD2 is a possible D gene (6 bases). This CDR3 contains 13 residues. V was trimmed by 8 bases and J by 2 bases, leaving 13 bases between them. The germline gives CDR1 MDHEN, CDR2 SYDVKM. In DNA, the CDR3 is TGTGCCAGCGGTAGCGGTACCCCCTACGAGCAGTACTTC. It codes for CASGSGTPYEQYF.

This chain connects TRBV27 to TRBJ2-7, with D maybe TRBD2 (5 bases). Germline V CDR1 and CDR2: MNHEY, SMNVEV (reference sequence). The CDR3 length is 15 residues. The V end was cut by 2 bases, the J end by 2 bases, with 13 bases between. The CDR3 DNA reads as TGTGCCAGCAGTTTAAACGGTCTAGCCCCCTACGAGCAGTACTTC. Translated, it gives CASSLNGLAPYEQYF.

J is TRBJ2-7 and V is TRBV7-9, with D possibly being TRBD1 (6 bases). The CDR3 is made up of 15 amino acids. The V end was cut by 4 bases, the J end by 3 bases, with 16 bases between. The germline gives CDR1 SEHNR, CDR2 FQNEAQ (reference sequence). CDR3 sequence reads: CASSSRSGDGYEQYF. The CDR3 DNA reads as TGTGCCAGCAGCTCCAGATCAGGGGATGGCTACGAGCAGTACTTC.

This rearrangement joins TRBV10-3 to TRBJ1-1, with D possibly matching TRBD1 (5 bases). The germline V gene encodes CDR1 ENHRY and CDR2 SYGVKD. The V gene lost 2 bases and the J gene lost 4 bases, with 17 bases spanning the gap. This CDR3 region has 16 residues. In DNA, the CDR3 is TGTGCCATCAGTGAGCAGGGTCCCCAGCCGAGCACTGAAGCTTTCTTT. It specifies CAISEQGPQPSTEAFF.

The rearrangement joins TRBV28 to TRBJ2-1; 11 positions agree with TRBD2. This CDR3 has 15 residues. J was trimmed by 6 bases and V by 5 bases; bases with no gene match: 6. The germline CDR1 and CDR2 sequences are MDHEN and SYDVKM. The CDR3 region is CASSLAGGVSNEQFF. In DNA form, the CDR3 reads TGTGCCAGCAGTCTAGCGGGAGGAGTAAGCAATGAGCAGTTCTTC.

The chain couples TRBV5-1 to TRBJ1-3; 7 bases are a match to TRBD1. Germline trimming cut 4 bases from V and 0 bases from J; bases unmatched to any gene: 13. Germline V gene data show CDR1 as SGHRS and CDR2 as YFSETQ. CDR3 length: 18 amino acids. The chain's CDR3 is CASSENLGQLLSGNTIYF. In DNA, the CDR3 is TGCGCCAGCAGCGAGAACCTGGGACAGCTTCTCTCTGGAAACACCATATATTTT. Full variable domain (outside the CDR3, taken from reference TRBV5-1 and TRBJ1-3): KAGVTQTPRYLIKTRGQQVTLSCSPISGHRSVSWYQQTPGQGLQFLFEYFSETQRNKGNFPGRFSGRQFSNSRSEMNVSTLELGDSALYLCASSENLGQLLSGNTIYFGEGSWLTVV.

V is TRBV9 and J is TRBJ1-1, with a possible D match to TRBD1 (5 bases). The V gene's germline CDR1 is SGDLS and CDR2 YYNGEE. Between the trimmed V and J ends, which lost 3 bases and 6 bases, there was a span of 9 bases. There are 12 residues in the CDR3. In DNA, the CDR3 is TGTGCCAGCAGCGGCCCGGGGGCTGAAGCTTTCTTT. Its translation is CASSGPGAEAFF.

The rearrangement uses TRBV27 and TRBJ2-1; 9 bases align to TRBD2. Germline lookup yields CDR1 MNHEY and CDR2 SMNVEV (reference sequence). This CDR3 is 13 amino acids long. The J segment lost 13 bases and the V segment lost 6 bases, leaving 10 bases of the junction unmatched. CDR3 DNA: TGTGCCAGCAGGGGGGGTCGAGCGGGAGGCCAGTTCTTC. Translation gives CASRGGRAGGQFF.

The chain recombines TRBV5-4 with TRBJ1-1, with D perhaps matching TRBD1 (5 bases). The germline V gene has CDR1 SGHNT and CDR2 YYREEE (reference sequence). The CDR3 contains 15 residues. The V end lost 1 base, the J end lost 4 bases, and 14 bases lay between the germline ends. The CDR3 reads CASSLFGVGGTEAFF. CDR3 bases: TGTGCCAGCAGCTTGTTTGGGGTGGGGGGCACTGAAGCTTTCTTT.

The J gene is TRBJ2-2, the V gene TRBV27, with D tentatively TRBD1 (6 bases). V was pared by 6 bases and J by 1 base, with 9 bases between. The CDR3 covers 14 residues. Germline CDR1 and CDR2: MNHEY and SMNVEV (reference sequence). For the CDR3, the DNA is TGTGCCAGCAGGGGGACATGGAACACCGGGGAGCTGTTTTTT. It encodes CASRGTWNTGELFF.

The chain couples TRBV5-1 to TRBJ2-6, with D possibly TRBD1 on 6 matching bases. V was trimmed by 6 bases and J by 5 bases, leaving 18 bases between them. The CDR3 covers 16 residues. Germline V gene data show CDR1 as SGHRS and CDR2 as YFSETQ. The CDR3 DNA sequence: TGCGCCAGCACCATCACAGGGAACTTAAGGGCCAACGTCCTGACTTTC. It is translated as CASTITGNLRANVLTF.

This chain uses TRBV7-3 with TRBJ1-1, with D possibly being TRBD1 (5 bases). The germline gives CDR1 SGHTA, CDR2 FQGTGA. V gave up 6 bases and J gave up 1 base, with 15 bases separating them. This CDR3 region has 15 residues. The CDR3 region is CASSVGDSPNTEAFF. CDR3 nucleotides: TGTGCCAGCAGTGTTGGGGACTCCCCGAACACTGAAGCTTTCTTT.

The rearrangement joins TRBV4-3 to TRBJ2-3; 7 positions match TRBD2. CDR1 is LGHNA, CDR2 YSLEER, per germline. This CDR3 is 18 amino acids long. The V gene end was trimmed by 1 base and the J gene end by 1 base; junction bases not matched to a gene: 11. The CDR3 coding sequence is TGCGCCAGCAGCCAAGTAGGTAGCGGGTCCTCGGGCACAGATACGCAGTATTTT. Its translation: CASSQVGSGSSGTDTQYF.

V and J are TRBV5-4 and TRBJ2-1; D gene unclear. Germline lookup yields CDR1 SGHNT and CDR2 YYREEE (reference sequence). V lost 2 bases, J lost 4 bases, and 4 bases lay in between. The CDR3 sequence is 12 residues long. This CDR3 is CASSFPYNEQFF. The CDR3 nucleotides read TGTGCCAGCAGCTTTCCTTACAATGAGCAGTTCTTC.

The chain has TRBV5-6 and TRBJ1-1, with a tentative D call TRBD1 (6 bases). CDR3 size: 15 residues. Germline V CDR1 and CDR2: SGHDT, YYEEEE. V lost 3 bases and J 0 bases, leaving 12 bases between the germline ends. The CDR3 DNA follows: TGTGCCAGCAGCTATCGACAGGTTTTGAACACTGAAGCTTTCTTT. Its protein is CASSYRQVLNTEAFF.

The chain joins TRBV6-4 to TRBJ1-5, with 10 nucleotides matching TRBD1. After removal of 6 bases from V and 3 bases from J, the junction contained 11 bases not matched to a gene. Germline V lookup: CDR1 MRHNA, CDR2 SNTAGT. The CDR3 length is 17 residues. The DNA for the CDR3 is TGTGCCAGCAGACCGGGACAGGGGTCCTCTTTCAATCAGCCCCAGCATTTT. Encoded protein: CASRPGQGSSFNQPQHF.